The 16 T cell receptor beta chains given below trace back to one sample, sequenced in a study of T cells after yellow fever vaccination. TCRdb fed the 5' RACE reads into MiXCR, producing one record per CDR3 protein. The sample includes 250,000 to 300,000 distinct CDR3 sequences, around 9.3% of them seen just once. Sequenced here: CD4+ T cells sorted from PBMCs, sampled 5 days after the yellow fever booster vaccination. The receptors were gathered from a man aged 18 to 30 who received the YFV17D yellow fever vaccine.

CDR3 nucleotides: TGTGCCAGCAGACCGACAGGGGGAAACACCATATATTTT. Translation gives CASRPTGGNTIYF. The chain employs TRBV12-3 or TRBV12-4 and TRBJ1-3; 7 bases match TRBD1. The CDR3 totals 13 residues. J was trimmed by 4 bases and V by 6 bases; bases with no gene match: 3.

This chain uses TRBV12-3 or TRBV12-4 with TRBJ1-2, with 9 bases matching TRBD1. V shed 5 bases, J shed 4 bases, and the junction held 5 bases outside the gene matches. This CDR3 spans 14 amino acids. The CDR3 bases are TGTGCCAGCAGTCTAGGGACAGGGACCTATGGCTACACCTTC. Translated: CASSLGTGTYGYTF.

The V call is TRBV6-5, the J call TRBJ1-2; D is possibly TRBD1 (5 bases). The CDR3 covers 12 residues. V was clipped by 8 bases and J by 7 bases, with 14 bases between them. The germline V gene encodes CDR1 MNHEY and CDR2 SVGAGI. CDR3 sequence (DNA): TGTGCCAGCTACGGACAACCGGGTGGCTACACCTTC. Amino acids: CASYGQPGGYTF.

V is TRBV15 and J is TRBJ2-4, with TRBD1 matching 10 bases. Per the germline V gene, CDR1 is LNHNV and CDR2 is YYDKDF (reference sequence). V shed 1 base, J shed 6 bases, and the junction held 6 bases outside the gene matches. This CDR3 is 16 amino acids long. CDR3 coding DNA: TGTGCCACCAGCAGAGCTTCGGGACAGGGGACAAACATTCAGTACTTC. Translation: CATSRASGQGTNIQYF.

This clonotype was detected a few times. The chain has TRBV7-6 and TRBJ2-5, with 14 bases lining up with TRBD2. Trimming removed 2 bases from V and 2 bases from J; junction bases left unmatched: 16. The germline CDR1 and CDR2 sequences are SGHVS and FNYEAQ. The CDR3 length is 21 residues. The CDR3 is CASSLHLRLAGGRFQQETQYF. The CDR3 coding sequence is TGTGCCAGCAGCTTACACCTCCGACTAGCGGGGGGGAGGTTCCAGCAAGAGACCCAGTACTTC. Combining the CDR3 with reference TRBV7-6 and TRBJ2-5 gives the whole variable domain GAGVSQSPRYKVTKRGQDVALRCDPISGHVSLYWYRQALGQGPEFLTYFNYEAQQDKSGLPNDRFSAERPEGSISTLTIQRTEQRDSAMYRCASSLHLRLAGGRFQQETQYFGPGTRLLVL.

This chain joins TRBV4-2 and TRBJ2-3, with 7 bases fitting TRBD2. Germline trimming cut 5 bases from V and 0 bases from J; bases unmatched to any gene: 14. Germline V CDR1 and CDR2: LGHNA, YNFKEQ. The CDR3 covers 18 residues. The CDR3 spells CASSSRDASGLSTDTQYF. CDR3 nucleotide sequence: TGTGCCAGCAGCTCACGTGACGCTAGCGGTCTTAGCACAGATACGCAGTATTTT.

The CDR3, as DNA: TGTGCCAGCTCAGTAGACACTGGGGGTAATGAGCAGTTCTTC. Protein: CASSVDTGGNEQFF. V gene TRBV18 combines with J gene TRBJ2-1, with D perhaps being TRBD1 or TRBD2 (5 bases each). Trimming cost V 5 bases and J 7 bases, with 15 bases left between them. The CDR3 length is 14 residues. CDR1 and CDR2 (germline): KGHSH, LQKENI.

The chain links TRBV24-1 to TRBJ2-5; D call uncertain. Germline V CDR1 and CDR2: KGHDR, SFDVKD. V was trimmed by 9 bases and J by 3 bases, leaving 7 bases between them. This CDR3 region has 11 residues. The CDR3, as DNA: TGTGCCACCGGCGCTGAAGAGACCCAGTACTTC. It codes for CATGAEETQYF.

The CDR3 DNA reads as TGTGCCAGCTCACCACCAGGGGATCGCAACGAGCAGTACGTC. Translating gives CASSPPGDRNEQYV. The J gene is TRBJ2-7, the V gene TRBV18; D may be TRBD1 (5 bases). This CDR3 is 14 amino acids long. The ends were cut back, 0 bases at V and 5 bases at J, with 11 bases in the middle. CDR1 is KGHSH and CDR2 is LQKENI in the germline V gene.

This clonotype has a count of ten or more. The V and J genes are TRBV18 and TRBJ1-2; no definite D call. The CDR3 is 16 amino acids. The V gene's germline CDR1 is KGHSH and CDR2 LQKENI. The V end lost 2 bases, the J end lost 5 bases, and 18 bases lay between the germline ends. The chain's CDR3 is CASSPRESPVSYGYTF. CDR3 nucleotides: TGTGCCAGCTCACCAAGAGAAAGTCCTGTCTCTTATGGCTACACCTTC.

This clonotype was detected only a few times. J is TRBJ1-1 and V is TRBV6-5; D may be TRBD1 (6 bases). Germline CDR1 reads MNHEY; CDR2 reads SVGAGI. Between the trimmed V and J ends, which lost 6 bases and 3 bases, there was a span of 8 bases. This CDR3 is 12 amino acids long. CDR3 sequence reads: CASRRGHTEAFF. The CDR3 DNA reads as TGTGCCAGCAGGCGGGGGCACACTGAAGCTTTCTTT.

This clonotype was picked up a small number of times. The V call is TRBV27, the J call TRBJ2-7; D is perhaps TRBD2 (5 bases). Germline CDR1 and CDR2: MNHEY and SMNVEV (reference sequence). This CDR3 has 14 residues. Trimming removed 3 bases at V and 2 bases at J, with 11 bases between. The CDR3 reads CASSLSWETYEQYF. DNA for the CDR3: TGTGCCAGCAGTTTGTCCTGGGAGACCTACGAGCAGTACTTC.

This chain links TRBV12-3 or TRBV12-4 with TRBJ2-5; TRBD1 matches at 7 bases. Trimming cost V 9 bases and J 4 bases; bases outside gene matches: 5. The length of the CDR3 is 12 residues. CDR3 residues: CASKGAGETQYF. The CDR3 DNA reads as TGTGCCAGTAAGGGGGCGGGAGAGACCCAGTACTTC.

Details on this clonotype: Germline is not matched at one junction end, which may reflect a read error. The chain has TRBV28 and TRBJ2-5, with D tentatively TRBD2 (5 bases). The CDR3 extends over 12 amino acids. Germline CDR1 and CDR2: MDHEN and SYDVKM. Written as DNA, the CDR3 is TGCGGGGTGACAAGCAGCCAAGAGACCCAGTACTTC. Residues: CGVTSSQETQYF. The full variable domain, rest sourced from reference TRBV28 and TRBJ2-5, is DVKVTQSSRYLVKRTGEKVFLECVQDMDHENMFWYRQDPGLGLRLIYFSYDVKMKEKGDIPEGYSVSREKKERFSLILESASTNQTSMYLCGVTSSQETQYFGPGTRLLVL.

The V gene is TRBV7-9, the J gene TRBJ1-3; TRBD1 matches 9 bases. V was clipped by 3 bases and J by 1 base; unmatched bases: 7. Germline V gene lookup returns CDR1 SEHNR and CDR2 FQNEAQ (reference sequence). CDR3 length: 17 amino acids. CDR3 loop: CASSLRDRDWSGNTIYF. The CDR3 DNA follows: TGTGCCAGCAGCTTGCGGGACAGGGATTGGTCTGGAAACACCATATATTTT.

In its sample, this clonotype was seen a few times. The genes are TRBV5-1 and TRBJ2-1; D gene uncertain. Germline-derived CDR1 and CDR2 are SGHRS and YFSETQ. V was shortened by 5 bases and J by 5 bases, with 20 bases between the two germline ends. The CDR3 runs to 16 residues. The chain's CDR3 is CASRALPGIIDNEQFF. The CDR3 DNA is TGCGCCAGCAGAGCTTTACCGGGCATTATAGACAATGAGCAGTTCTTC.